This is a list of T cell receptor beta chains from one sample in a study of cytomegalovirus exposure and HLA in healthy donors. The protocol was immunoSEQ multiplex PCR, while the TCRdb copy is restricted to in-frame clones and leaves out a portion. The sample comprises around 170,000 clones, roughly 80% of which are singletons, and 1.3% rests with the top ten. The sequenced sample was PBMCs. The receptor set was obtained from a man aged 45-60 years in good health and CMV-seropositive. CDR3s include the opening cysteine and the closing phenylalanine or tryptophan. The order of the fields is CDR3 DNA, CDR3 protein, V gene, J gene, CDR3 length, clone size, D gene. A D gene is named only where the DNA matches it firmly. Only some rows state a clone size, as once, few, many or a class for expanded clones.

CDR3nt: TGTGCCACCAGCAGAGATCGAGGCGGGAGGGCCGGAGAGACCCAGTACTTC
CDR3aa: CATSRDRGGRAGETQYF
v_gene: TRBV15
j_gene: TRBJ2-5
len: 17
abundance: once
d_gene: TRBD2

CDR3nt: TGTGCCAGCAGCGGGGGACAGGCTGGGTGGGAGACCCAGTACTTC
CDR3aa: CASSGGQAGWETQYF
v_gene: TRBV9
j_gene: TRBJ2-5
len: 15
abundance: .
d_gene: TRBD1

CDR3nt: TGCGCCTGTGGAGGGAGCTCCTACAATGAGCAGTTCTTC
CDR3aa: CACGGSSYNEQFF
v_gene: TRBV5-1
j_gene: TRBJ2-1
len: 13
abundance: .
d_gene: .

CDR3nt: TGTGCCAGCAGCGCAATACATTCTTACAATGAGCAGTTCTTC
CDR3aa: CASSAIHSYNEQFF
v_gene: TRBV9
j_gene: TRBJ2-1
len: 14
abundance: .
d_gene: .

CDR3nt: TGTGCCAGCAGCTTAGCTGGGACAGTTCGAGGGGAGCAGTACTTC
CDR3aa: CASSLAGTVRGEQYF
v_gene: TRBV7-9
j_gene: TRBJ2-7
len: 15
abundance: .
d_gene: TRBD1

CDR3nt: TGTGCCAGCAGCTTAGCAAGCGGGGGGGCCTACGAGCAGTACTTC
CDR3aa: CASSLASGGAYEQYF
v_gene: TRBV7-2
j_gene: TRBJ2-7
len: 15
abundance: .
d_gene: TRBD2

CDR3nt: TGTGCCAGCAGCCTGGGGGAGGCTTCACCCCTCCACTTT
CDR3aa: CASSLGEASPLHF
v_gene: TRBV7-3
j_gene: TRBJ1-6
len: 13
abundance: .
d_gene: .

CDR3nt: TGTGCCAGCAGCTTTAGCTCTGGGGCCAACGTCCTGACTTTC
CDR3aa: CASSFSSGANVLTF
v_gene: TRBV7-3
j_gene: TRBJ2-6
len: 14
abundance: once
d_gene: .

CDR3nt: TGCGCCAGCAGCCTCTTCACAGGGGCGGTCTACGAGCAGTACTTC
CDR3aa: CASSLFTGAVYEQYF
v_gene: TRBV5-1
j_gene: TRBJ2-7
len: 15
abundance: .
d_gene: TRBD1

CDR3nt: TGTGCCAGCAGCTTGTCAGCGGGGGACTACAATGAGCAGTTCTTC
CDR3aa: CASSLSAGDYNEQFF
v_gene: TRBV5-4
j_gene: TRBJ2-1
len: 15
abundance: once
d_gene: TRBD2

CDR3nt: TGTGCCAGCTCATCGACAGGGAACACTGAAGCTTTCTTT
CDR3aa: CASSSTGNTEAFF
v_gene: TRBV18
j_gene: TRBJ1-1
len: 13
abundance: .
d_gene: .

CDR3nt: TGTGCCAGCAGCCGGAGGGAAGGGAATCAGCCCCAGCATTTT
CDR3aa: CASSRREGNQPQHF
v_gene: TRBV2
j_gene: TRBJ1-5
len: 14
abundance: .
d_gene: .

CDR3nt: TGTGCCAGCAGCCCAGGGGGCACCGGGGAGCTGTTTTTT
CDR3aa: CASSPGGTGELFF
v_gene: TRBV7-3
j_gene: TRBJ2-2
len: 13
abundance: .
d_gene: TRBD1

CDR3nt: TGTGCCAGCAGCTTAGCGGGAGTCTACGAGCAGTACTTC
CDR3aa: CASSLAGVYEQYF
v_gene: TRBV7-8
j_gene: TRBJ2-7
len: 13
abundance: few
d_gene: .

CDR3nt: TGTGCCATCAGGAGGGGTAGCGGGAGCTACGAGCAGTACTTC
CDR3aa: CAIRRGSGSYEQYF
v_gene: TRBV10-3
j_gene: TRBJ2-7
len: 14
abundance: .
d_gene: TRBD2

CDR3nt: TGTGCCAGCAGCTTAACTGGGACAGGGATGAACACTGAAGCTTTCTTT
CDR3aa: CASSLTGTGMNTEAFF
v_gene: TRBV7-3
j_gene: TRBJ1-1
len: 16
abundance: .
d_gene: TRBD1

CDR3nt: TGCAGCGTCCTCAGGGGAACGAACACCGGGGAGCTGTTTTTT
CDR3aa: CSVLRGTNTGELFF
v_gene: TRBV29-1
j_gene: TRBJ2-2
len: 14
abundance: .
d_gene: .

CDR3nt: TGTGCCACTAAGGGACATTACAAGCCCCAGCATTTT
CDR3aa: CATKGHYKPQHF
v_gene: TRBV28
j_gene: TRBJ1-5
len: 12
abundance: .
d_gene: .

CDR3nt: TGTGCCAGCAGCCCTAGGGGGGAGCTGTTTTTT
CDR3aa: CASSPRGELFF
v_gene: TRBV7-6
j_gene: TRBJ2-2
len: 11
abundance: .
d_gene: .

CDR3nt: TGTGCCAGCAGCGGAGGACTAGGTATCGGGGAGCTGTTTTTT
CDR3aa: CASSGGLGIGELFF
v_gene: TRBV5-4
j_gene: TRBJ2-2
len: 14
abundance: few
d_gene: TRBD2

CDR3nt: TGTGCCAGCAGCTTGGCGCCAGGGGAGGGAGAGACCCAGTACTTC
CDR3aa: CASSLAPGEGETQYF
v_gene: TRBV5-4
j_gene: TRBJ2-5
len: 15
abundance: .
d_gene: .

CDR3nt: TGTGCCAGCAGCCAAGAGACTGGGGAAAAACTGTTTTTT
CDR3aa: CASSQETGEKLFF
v_gene: TRBV4-2
j_gene: TRBJ1-4
len: 13
abundance: once
d_gene: .

CDR3nt: TGTGCCAGTACCGGACAGGGGATTCGGAATCAGCCCCAGCATTTT
CDR3aa: CASTGQGIRNQPQHF
v_gene: TRBV19
j_gene: TRBJ1-5
len: 15
abundance: few
d_gene: TRBD1

CDR3nt: TGTGCCTGGAGTGTAGAGAGTCTACGGCAGCCCCAGCATTTT
CDR3aa: CAWSVESLRQPQHF
v_gene: TRBV30
j_gene: TRBJ1-5
len: 14
abundance: .
d_gene: .